This T cell receptor (beta chain) emerged from a study of blood T cell repertoires in COVID-19. Turning to the study itself: PBMCs, B-cell-depleted T cells, or T cells were the source of the cDNA or gDNA that made up the material.

Data came from immunoSEQ multiplex PCR; TCRdb stores just in-frame clones and leaves some out. The sample records approximately 200,000 clones, roughly 80% being singletons. The CDR3 has 14 amino acids. Per the germline V gene, CDR1 is MDHEN and CDR2 is SYDVKM. V was pared by 3 bases and J by 5 bases, with 14 bases between. The chain couples TRBV28 to TRBJ2-7; a possible D gene is TRBD2 (5 bases). This receptor was identified in a woman aged 35 to 49 with acute COVID-19. The sequenced sample consisted of PBMCs or T cells enriched from blood (not recorded which). In nucleotides, the CDR3 is TGTGCCAGCAGTTTTCTTACGGGGAAGAACGAGCAGTACTTC. Translated: CASSFLTGKNEQYF.